This TCR beta chain originates from a study of blood T cell repertoires in COVID-19. Study background: COVID-19 samples, acute and convalescent, were from the United States, Italy and Spain. T cells, B-cell-depleted T cells, or PBMCs supplied cDNA or gDNA.

Seattle patient enrollment occurred during active infection, with longitudinal follow-up thereafter. The CDR3 loop spans 14 amino acids. Germline V gene lookup returns CDR1 DFQATT and CDR2 SNEGSKA (reference sequence). Trimming stripped 3 bases from V and 7 bases from J, with 18 bases between. The protocol was immunoSEQ multiplex PCR, while the TCRdb copy is restricted to in-frame clones and leaves out a portion. The sample consists of roughly 150,000 clones, over 90% of them appearing once. The sample comprised peripheral blood. This receptor was identified in a woman aged 60-75 years with COVID-19, enrolled during active disease. V usage is TRBV20-1 and J usage is TRBJ1-2; TRBD1 is a possible D gene (6 bases). As DNA, the CDR3 is TGCAGTGCTAGTCCCGCGGGGGCCAGTTTTGGCTACACCTTC. It translates to CSASPAGASFGYTF.